The source of this TCR beta chain is a study of blood T cells in healthy people across ages (dated by TCRdb to the mid-2010s). The study in broad terms: In model experiments, roughly one uniquely barcoded TCR beta cDNA molecule per two T cells was captured by template switching. Age-related changes in TCR beta repertoire diversity were measured in the study by deep sequencing normalized with unique cDNA molecular identifiers. Four age groups were formed from the donors: young (average about 15 years), middle-aged (around 39), aged (62) and long-lived (about 75). To avoid experimental bias, donors of different ages were spread randomly across the sequencing lanes. Two additional independent replicas of 1 million unique cDNA reads from the same blood draw were analyzed for two donors (one aged 18 to 30 and one aged 80 or older). General findings and caveats noted by the study authors: A strong correlation was found between observed TCR beta diversity and the percentage of naive T cells measured by flow cytometry. Compared with the aged group, the long-lived group had more naive CD4+ T cells, fewer expanded clones and increased TCR diversity, suggesting age selection. The CMV infection status of donors was not known, potentially confounding age-related changes in expanded clonotypes. Conclusive comparison of naive and antigen-experienced compartments was prevented by the profiling of bulk unsorted PBMCs. Estimates of total diversity based on one million sequenced T cells were considered lower bounds and underestimates. Observed TCR beta diversity per million T cells fell roughly linearly with age, and a significant reduction was already apparent by age around 40.

A note on this clonotype: The specificity of this receptor is unknown. Base-call qualities are not available, and no considerably larger clone is one nucleotide away.

The CDR3 runs 15 residues from the cysteine to the phenylalanine. CDR3 DNA only is kept here, 45 bases in frame from base 1. Cut back by 7 bases and 2 bases, the V and J ends lie 16 bases apart. CDR1 and CDR2, per the germline V gene, are MNHNS and SASEGT. The 39 donors, aged about 6 to 95 years, were systemically healthy Caucasian individuals from Russia. Each donor gave ten milliliters of peripheral blood, collected into EDTA-treated Vacutainer tubes. Ficoll-Paque density-gradient centrifugation was used to isolate PBMCs, with at least 7 million per sample. Trizol reagent was used to extract total RNA from PBMCs, with at least 5.5 micrograms per sample. For every donor, flow cytometry on a PBMC aliquot measured the percentage of naive CD45RAhigh/CD27high T cells. The library was produced with 5' RACE. Sequenced using an Illumina HiSeq 2500. A second roughly 6 to 12 cycle PCR used a sample-barcoded 5' primer and a J-beta primer mix. Each TCR beta cDNA molecule received a unique molecular identifier from a template-switch 5' adaptor carrying 12 random nucleotides. Each sample yielded at least 2.5 million CDR3-containing paired-end reads. The Mint cDNA synthesis kit, primed by a TRBC-specific oligonucleotide, was used to synthesize first-strand cDNA from all RNA. All cDNA was treated with uracil-DNA glycosylase and then went through a first 18-cycle PCR with the universal primers M1SS and BC2_uni_R. As for the original processing: Each sample was normalized by randomly selecting 1 million high-quality reads, each carrying a distinct molecular identifier. Instead of being binned into consensus sequences, reads with shared molecular identifiers were discarded. MiTCR, run with a Q25 quality threshold and the strictest error-elimination algorithm, handled CDR3 identification, clonotype clustering and error correction. Lower-bound total TCR beta diversity was estimated with a nonparametric unseen species model using Euler transformation. TCRdb redid the processing of the public reads, applying fastp at Q25 and MiXCR, and retained in-frame beta chains. Entries that share a CDR3 protein sequence are merged under the most common genes and DNA. The V and J calls shown here were made by TCRdb, not taken from the authors' results. The sample records 780,000 or so distinct CDR3 sequences, 45% to 70% of which are singletons. The top ten hold around 24% of the sample.

The sample consisted of blood. This receptor chain uses TRBV6-1 and TRBJ2-3; TRBD2 might be the D gene, on 7 matching bases. The clonotype comes from a man aged 40-50 years in good health. The sequenced DNA: TGTGCCAGCATTCGGGGGGACACCGACACAGATACGCAGTATTTT. This yields the protein CASIRGDTDTDTQYF.